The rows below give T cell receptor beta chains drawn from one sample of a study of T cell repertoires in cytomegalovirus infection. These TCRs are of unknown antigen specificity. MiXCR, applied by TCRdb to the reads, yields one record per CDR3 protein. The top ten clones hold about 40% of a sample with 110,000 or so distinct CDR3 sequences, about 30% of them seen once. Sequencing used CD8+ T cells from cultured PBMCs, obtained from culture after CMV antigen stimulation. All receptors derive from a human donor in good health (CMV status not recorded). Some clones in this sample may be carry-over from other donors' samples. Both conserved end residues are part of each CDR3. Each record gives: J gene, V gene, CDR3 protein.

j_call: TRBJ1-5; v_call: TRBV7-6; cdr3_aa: CASSSNSGAQHF
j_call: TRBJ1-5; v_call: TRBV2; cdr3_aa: CASRHRDGGNQPQHF
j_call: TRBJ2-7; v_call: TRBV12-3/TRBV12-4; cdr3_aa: CASSPGQFYEQYF
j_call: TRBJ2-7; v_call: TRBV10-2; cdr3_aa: CASITDGGYEQYF
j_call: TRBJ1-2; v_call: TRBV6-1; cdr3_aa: CASSEAVTRADGGYTF
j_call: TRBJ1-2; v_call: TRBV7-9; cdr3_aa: CASSGVSGEHYGYTF
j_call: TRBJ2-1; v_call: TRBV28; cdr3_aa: CASSPKEFQPYNEQFF
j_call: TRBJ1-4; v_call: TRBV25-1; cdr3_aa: CATTAPGLNEKLFF
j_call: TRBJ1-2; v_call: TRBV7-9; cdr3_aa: CASSLPAQSNYGYTF
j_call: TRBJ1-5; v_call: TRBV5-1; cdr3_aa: CASSLGQGGSGQPQHF
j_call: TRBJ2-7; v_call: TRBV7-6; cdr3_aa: CASSPAPGEQYF
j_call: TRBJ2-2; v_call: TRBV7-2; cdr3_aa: CASSFSWGGNTGELFF
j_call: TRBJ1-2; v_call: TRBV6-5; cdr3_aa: CASSLGTWETF
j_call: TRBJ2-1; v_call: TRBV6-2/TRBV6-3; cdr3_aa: CASSPVGNEQFF
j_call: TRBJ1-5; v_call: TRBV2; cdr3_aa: CASSDGEGNQPQHF
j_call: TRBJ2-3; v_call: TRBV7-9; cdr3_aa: CASSWEVGTDTQYF
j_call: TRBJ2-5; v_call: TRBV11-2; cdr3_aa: CASSFGAIGTGKETQYF
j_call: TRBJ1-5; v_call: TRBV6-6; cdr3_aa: CASAGINQPQHF
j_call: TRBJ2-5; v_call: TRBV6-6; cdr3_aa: CAAGGETQYF
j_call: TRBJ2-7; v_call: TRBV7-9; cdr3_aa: CASSPAGRSYEQYF